These 25 T cell receptor beta chains were sequenced from one sample in a study of blood T cell repertoires in COVID-19. Sequencing used immunoSEQ multiplex PCR; TCRdb keeps in-frame clones, though not all of them. The table lists hundreds of thousands of clones, around 91% of them singletons. What was sequenced was peripheral blood. The receptor source for this set is a woman aged 18-29 years who had recovered from COVID-19.

The chain uses TRBV27 and TRBJ2-1; TRBD2 agrees at 13 bases. Germline assignment: CDR1 MNHEY and CDR2 SMNVEV (reference sequence). Trimming took 2 bases from V and 7 from J; bases not matched to a gene: 5. CDR3 length: 16 amino acids. The CDR3 DNA sequence: TGTGCCAGCAGTTTAACGACTAGCGGGGGGCGGAATGAGCAGTTCTTC. Translation: CASSLTTSGGRNEQFF.

This chain links TRBV19 with TRBJ1-1; D perhaps matches TRBD1 (6 bases). V lost 4 bases, J lost 6 bases, and 12 bases lay in between. The germline gives CDR1 LNHDA, CDR2 SQIVND (reference sequence). The CDR3 extends over 13 amino acids. The CDR3 spells CASSTPTGPEAFF. CDR3 nucleotide sequence: TGTGCCAGTAGTACACCGACAGGCCCTGAAGCTTTCTTT.

The CDR3 DNA reads TGCAGCGTTGTGGGGGGGCCCCCTTGGGGAAGCTCCTACAATGAGCAGTTCTTC. This codes for CSVVGGPPWGSSYNEQFF. The V gene is TRBV29-1, the J gene TRBJ2-1, with D possibly TRBD2 on 7 matching bases. Trimming took 4 bases from V and 0 from J, leaving 22 bases between them. Germline V gene data show CDR1 as SQVTM and CDR2 as ANQGSEA. This CDR3 has 18 residues.

The V gene is TRBV7-2, the J gene TRBJ1-2, with D possibly TRBD1 on 5 matching bases. There are 12 residues in the CDR3. Between the trimmed V and J ends, which lost 3 bases and 8 bases, there was a span of 10 bases. The germline CDR1 and CDR2 sequences are SGHTA and FQGNSA. The DNA of the CDR3 is TGTGCCAGCAGCTTCGGAGGGGTCGGCTACACCTTC. Its protein product is CASSFGGVGYTF.

CDR3: CASSPRTGDSLETQYF. The CDR3 DNA reads TGTGCCAGCAGTCCCCGGACAGGCGATTCTTTAGAGACCCAGTACTTC. The chain is built from TRBV6-2 or TRBV6-3 and TRBJ2-5; 7 bases agree with TRBD1. The CDR3 is 16 residues long. V trimming: 5 bases; J trimming: 4 bases; junction bases outside the gene matches: 13. Looked up from germline, CDR1 is MNHEY and CDR2 is SVGEGT.

CDR3 DNA sequence: TGCGCCAGCAGCCCCAGTCGCCTAGCGGCATACAATGAGCAGTTCTTC. Amino acid sequence: CASSPSRLAAYNEQFF. The J gene is TRBJ2-1, the V gene TRBV4-3; 7 nucleotides line up with TRBD2. With 4 bases clipped from V and 4 bases from J, the junction kept 10 bases outside the gene matches. Germline V lookup: CDR1 LGHNA, CDR2 YSLEER. The CDR3 length is 16 residues.

The CDR3 here is CASSLSGTGGDQETQYF. CDR3 DNA sequence: TGCGCCAGCAGCTTGTCGGGGACAGGGGGCGACCAAGAGACCCAGTACTTC. The chain links TRBV5-1 to TRBJ2-5; 12 nucleotides agree with TRBD1. Germline assignment: CDR1 SGHRS and CDR2 YFSETQ. The CDR3 contains 17 residues. V lost 1 base, J lost 0 bases, and 4 bases stayed unmatched.

The rearrangement joins TRBV5-4 to TRBJ2-2; possible D gene TRBD2, 6 bases. CDR3 length equals 16 residues. Germline CDR1 SGHNT, CDR2 YYREEE (reference sequence). V shed 1 base and J shed 3 bases, with 13 bases lying between them. The DNA of the CDR3 is TGTGCCAGCAGCTTGCTCCGGGAGAGGGACACCGGGGAGCTGTTTTTT. Its translation: CASSLLRERDTGELFF. The variable domain in full, completed from reference TRBV5-4 and TRBJ2-2, reads ETGVTQSPTHLIKTRGQQVTLRCSSQSGHNTVSWYQQALGQGPQFIFQYYREEENGRGNFPPRFSGLQFPNYSSELNVNALELDDSALYLCASSLLRERDTGELFFGEGSRLTVL.

The CDR3 spells CASSLRDRSEQFF. For the CDR3, the DNA is TGTGCCAGCAGTCTCCGGGACAGGAGTGAGCAGTTCTTC. The rearrangement links TRBV6-2 or TRBV6-3 to TRBJ2-1; 8 bases agree with TRBD1. The CDR3 totals 13 residues. Losses at the gene ends were 5 bases for V and 9 bases for J; bases not matched to a gene: 6. CDR1 and CDR2 (germline): MNHEY, SVGEGT.

The V call is TRBV19, the J call TRBJ1-1; a weak D match, TRBD1 (6 bases). Trimming took off 3 bases at V and 7 bases at J, with 12 bases between the two ends. The germline CDR1 and CDR2 sequences are LNHDA and SQIVND (reference sequence). This CDR3 spans 13 amino acids. CDR3 in DNA: TGTGCCAGTAGTATGATTGGACAGCGTGAAGCTTTCTTT. Its protein product is CASSMIGQREAFF.

The CDR3 sequence is CSVEVRQGGYTF. In nucleotides, the CDR3 is TGCAGCGTTGAGGTTCGACAGGGTGGCTACACCTTC. The chain carries TRBV29-1 and TRBJ1-2; 7 bases match TRBD1. The ends lost 3 bases at V and 7 bases at J; junction bases unmatched: 5. The CDR3 extends over 12 amino acids. CDR1 SQVTM and CDR2 ANQGSEA come from the germline V gene.

The CDR3 reads CASTPQPGTEAFF. CDR3 in DNA: TGTGCCAGCACCCCCCAGCCGGGCACTGAAGCTTTCTTT. This chain links TRBV12-3 or TRBV12-4 with TRBJ1-1, with D uncertain. Trimming cost V 7 bases and J 4 bases, with 13 bases left between them. The CDR3 has 13 residues.

This rearrangement joins TRBV6-6 to TRBJ2-3, with D perhaps matching TRBD1 (5 bases). Germline V gene data show CDR1 as MNHNY and CDR2 as SVGAGI (reference sequence). The V gene lost 5 bases and the J gene lost 0 bases, with 9 bases spanning the gap. The CDR3 loop spans 14 amino acids. CDR3 DNA sequence: TGTGCCAGCAGTGTGGCAGGGAGCACAGATACGCAGTATTTT. Its translation is CASSVAGSTDTQYF.

This chain joins TRBV3-1 (or the pseudogene TRBV3-2) and TRBJ2-7; TRBD2 agrees at 12 bases. CDR3 length: 17 amino acids. CDR1 and CDR2 from the germline V gene are LGHDT and YNNKEL (reference sequence). After removal of 1 base from V and 6 bases from J, the junction contained 10 bases not matched to a gene. CDR3 in DNA: TGTGCCAGCAGCCAAGGACTAGCGGGAGCACTTAGGAGCGAGCAGTACGTC. Protein: CASSQGLAGALRSEQYV.

This chain uses TRBV29-1 with TRBJ2-1; 10 bases are a match to TRBD2. CDR1 SQVTM and CDR2 ANQGSEA come from the germline V gene. V lost 6 bases and J lost 5; bases outside the gene matches: 7. The CDR3 length is 14 residues. In nucleotides, the CDR3 is TGCAGCGTGCGACTAGCGGGCGGAAACAATGAGCAGTTCTTC. This gives the protein CSVRLAGGNNEQFF.

V and J are TRBV25-1 and TRBJ2-3; 14 bases are shared with TRBD2. The CDR3 spans 18 residues. Germline CDR1 MGHDK, CDR2 SYGVNS. J lost 1 base, V lost 6 bases, and 9 bases had no gene match. CDR3 protein: CASSPGLAGEGGTDTQYF. The DNA for the CDR3 is TGTGCCAGCAGCCCGGGACTAGCGGGAGAGGGCGGCACAGATACGCAGTATTTT.

The J gene is TRBJ2-5, the V gene TRBV7-9, with a possible D match to TRBD1 (6 bases). V gave up 6 bases and J gave up 5 bases, with 13 bases separating them. The CDR3 extends over 13 amino acids. Germline V gene sequence: CDR1 SEHNR, CDR2 FQNEAQ (reference sequence). CDR3 in DNA: TGTGCCAGCAGAAATAACAGGGATGAGACCCAGTACTTC. Its translation: CASRNNRDETQYF.

The J gene is TRBJ1-1, the V gene TRBV12-5, with D uncertain. Trimming removed 3 bases at V and 3 bases at J, with 17 bases between. This CDR3 region has 16 residues. Germline V gene lookup returns CDR1 LGHNT and CDR2 FRNRAP. CDR3 sequence reads: CASGFVTATSDTEAFF. In DNA, the CDR3 is TGTGCTAGTGGTTTTGTAACAGCTACTTCTGACACTGAAGCTTTCTTT. The complete variable domain, with remaining parts taken from reference TRBV12-5 and TRBJ1-1, reads DARVTQTPRHKVTEMGQEVTMRCQPILGHNTVFWYRQTMMQGLELLAYFRNRAPLDDSGMPKDRFSAEMPDATLATLKIQPSEPRDSAVYFCASGFVTATSDTEAFFGQGTRLTVV.

J is TRBJ2-1 and V is TRBV5-1; TRBD1 might be the D (6 bases). Trimming stripped 4 bases from V and 0 bases from J, with 8 bases between. This CDR3 contains 14 residues. Germline CDR1 is SGHRS and CDR2 is YFSETQ. In DNA form, the CDR3 reads TGCGCCAGCAGCCCGACAGGCTCCTACAATGAGCAGTTCTTC. Translation: CASSPTGSYNEQFF.

This clone has just one count. The chain combines TRBV28 with TRBJ2-5, with a possible D match to TRBD2 (6 bases). Germline CDR1 is MDHEN and CDR2 is SYDVKM. CDR3 length equals 14 residues. Trimming pared 5 bases from V and 2 bases from J, leaving 12 bases between. This CDR3 reads CASSMEGGQETQYF. CDR3 in DNA: TGTGCCAGCAGTATGGAGGGCGGGCAAGAGACCCAGTACTTC.

This sequence joins TRBV5-1 and TRBJ2-1; 9 bases fit TRBD2. Germline V gene lookup returns CDR1 SGHRS and CDR2 YFSETQ. This CDR3 has 15 residues. J lost 5 bases, V lost 0 bases, and 3 bases had no gene match. The CDR3 DNA reads TGCGCCAGCAGCTTGGTGACTAGCGGAAACAATGAGCAGTTCTTC. Amino acid sequence: CASSLVTSGNNEQFF.

Comments on this clone: The same CDR3 also results from other DNA sequences found in this sample. The CDR3 sequence: CAWNRVNTEAFF. The CDR3 coding sequence is TGTGCCTGGAATCGGGTAAACACTGAAGCTTTCTTT. The rearrangement joins TRBV30 to TRBJ1-1; D remains ambiguous. Germline CDR1 is GTSNPN and CDR2 is SVGIG (reference sequence). The V gene lost 4 bases and the J gene lost 2 bases, with 8 bases spanning the gap. The CDR3 is 12 amino acids.

V usage is TRBV4-3 and J usage is TRBJ1-2, with 8 bases aligning to TRBD1. Germline loops: CDR1 LGHNA, CDR2 YSLEER. CDR3 length equals 18 residues. V shed 0 bases, J shed 4 bases, and the junction held 13 bases outside the gene matches. CDR3 nucleotides: TGCGCCAGCAGCCAAGAGGGGACAGGCGAACATTGGGGCTATGGCTACACCTTC. Residues: CASSQEGTGEHWGYGYTF.

V is TRBV10-3 and J is TRBJ2-2; D is unclear. Looked up from germline, CDR1 is ENHRY and CDR2 is SYGVKD. Trimming removed 4 bases from V and 7 bases from J, with 10 bases in between. The CDR3 is 13 residues long. The CDR3 DNA reads TGTGCCATCAGTGGGGCGATTGGCGGGGAGCTGTTTTTT. Translation gives CAISGAIGGELFF.

Regarding this clone: Other DNA variants within this sample encode the same CDR3. The J gene is TRBJ2-1, the V gene TRBV5-1, with 9 bases matching TRBD2. Germline-derived CDR1 and CDR2 are SGHRS and YFSETQ. This CDR3 spans 15 amino acids. V gave up 2 bases and J gave up 5 bases; unmatched junction bases: 5. The CDR3 nucleotides are TGCGCCAGCAGCTTAGGCCTAGCGGGGAACAATGAGCAGTTCTTC. Amino acid sequence: CASSLGLAGNNEQFF.